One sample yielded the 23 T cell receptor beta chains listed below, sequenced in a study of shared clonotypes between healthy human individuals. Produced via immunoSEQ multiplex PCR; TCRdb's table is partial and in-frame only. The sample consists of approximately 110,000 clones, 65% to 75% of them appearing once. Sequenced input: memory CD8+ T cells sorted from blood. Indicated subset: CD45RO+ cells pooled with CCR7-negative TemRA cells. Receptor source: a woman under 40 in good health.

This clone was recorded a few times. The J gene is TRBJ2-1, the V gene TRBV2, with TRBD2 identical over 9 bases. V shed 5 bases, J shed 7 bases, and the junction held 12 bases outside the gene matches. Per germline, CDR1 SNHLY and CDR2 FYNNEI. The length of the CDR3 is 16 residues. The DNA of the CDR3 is TGTGCCAGCAGTCCCATTTTGGTGCGGGAGGGGAATGAGCAGTTCTTC. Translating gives CASSPILVREGNEQFF.

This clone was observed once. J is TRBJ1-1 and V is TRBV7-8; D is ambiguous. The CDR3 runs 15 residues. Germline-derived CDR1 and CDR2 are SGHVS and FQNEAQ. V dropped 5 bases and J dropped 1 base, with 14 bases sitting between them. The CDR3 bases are TGTGCCAGCAGCACACCTCTATATACGAACACTGAAGCTTTCTTT. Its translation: CASSTPLYTNTEAFF.

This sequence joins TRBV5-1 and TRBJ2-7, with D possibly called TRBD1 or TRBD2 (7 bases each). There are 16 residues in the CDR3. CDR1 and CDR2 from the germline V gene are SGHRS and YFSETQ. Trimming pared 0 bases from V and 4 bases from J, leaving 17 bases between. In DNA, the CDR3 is TGCGCCAGCAGCTTGGCCTTGGGGAGGGGGCGATACGAGCAGTACTTC. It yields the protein CASSLALGRGRYEQYF. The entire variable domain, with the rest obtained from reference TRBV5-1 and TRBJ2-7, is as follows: KAGVTQTPRYLIKTRGQQVTLSCSPISGHRSVSWYQQTPGQGLQFLFEYFSETQRNKGNFPGRFSGRQFSNSRSEMNVSTLELGDSALYLCASSLALGRGRYEQYFGPGTRLTVT.

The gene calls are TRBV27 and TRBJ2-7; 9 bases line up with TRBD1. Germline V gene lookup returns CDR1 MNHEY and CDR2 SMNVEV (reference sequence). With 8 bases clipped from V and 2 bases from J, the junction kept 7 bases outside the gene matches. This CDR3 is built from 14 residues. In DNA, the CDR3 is TGTGCCAGCGGACCGGGACAGGGACCCTACGAGCAGTACTTC. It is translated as CASGPGQGPYEQYF.

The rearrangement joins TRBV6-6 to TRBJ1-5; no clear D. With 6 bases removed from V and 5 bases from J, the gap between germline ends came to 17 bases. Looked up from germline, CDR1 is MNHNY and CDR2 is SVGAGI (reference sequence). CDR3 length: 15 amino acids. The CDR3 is CASSPTRLGHQPQHF. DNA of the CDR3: TGTGCCAGCAGCCCGACCCGGCTAGGTCATCAGCCCCAGCATTTT.

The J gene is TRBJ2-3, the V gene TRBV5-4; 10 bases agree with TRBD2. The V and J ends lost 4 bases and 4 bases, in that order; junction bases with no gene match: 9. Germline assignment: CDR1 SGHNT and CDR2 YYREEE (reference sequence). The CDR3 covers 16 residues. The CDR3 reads CASSTGLAGDADTQYF. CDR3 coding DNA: TGTGCCAGCAGCACGGGGCTAGCGGGAGATGCAGATACGCAGTATTTT.

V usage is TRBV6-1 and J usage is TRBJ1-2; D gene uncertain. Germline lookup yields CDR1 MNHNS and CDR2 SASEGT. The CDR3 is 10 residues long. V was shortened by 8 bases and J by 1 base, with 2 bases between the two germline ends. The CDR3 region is CASYNYGYTF. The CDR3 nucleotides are TGTGCCAGCTATAACTATGGCTACACCTTC.

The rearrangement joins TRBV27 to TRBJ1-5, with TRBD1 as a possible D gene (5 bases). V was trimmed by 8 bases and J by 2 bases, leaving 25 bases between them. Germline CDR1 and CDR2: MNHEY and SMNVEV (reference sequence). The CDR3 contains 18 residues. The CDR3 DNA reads TGTGCCAGCTCGATAGCCATTCCGGGACCTGGGGGCAATCAGCCCCAGCATTTT. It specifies CASSIAIPGPGGNQPQHF.

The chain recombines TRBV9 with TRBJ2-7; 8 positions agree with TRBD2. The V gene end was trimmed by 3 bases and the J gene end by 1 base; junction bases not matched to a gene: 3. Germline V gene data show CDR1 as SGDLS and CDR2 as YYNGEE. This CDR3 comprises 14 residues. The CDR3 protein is CASSGSGTSYEQYF. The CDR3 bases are TGTGCCAGCAGCGGTAGCGGGACTTCCTACGAGCAGTACTTC.

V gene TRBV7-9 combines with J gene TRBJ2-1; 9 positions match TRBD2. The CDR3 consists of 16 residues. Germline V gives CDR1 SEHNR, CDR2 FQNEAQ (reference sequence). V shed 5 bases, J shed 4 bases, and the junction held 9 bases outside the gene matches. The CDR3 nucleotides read TGTGCCAGCAGCATGTTAGCGGGAGCCGTATACAATGAGCAGTTCTTC. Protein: CASSMLAGAVYNEQFF.

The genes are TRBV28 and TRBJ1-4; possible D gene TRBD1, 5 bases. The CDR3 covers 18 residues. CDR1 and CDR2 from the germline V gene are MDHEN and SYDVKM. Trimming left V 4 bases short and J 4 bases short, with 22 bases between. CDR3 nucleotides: TGTGCCAGCAGTTCGTATGCAATTAGGCAGGGCGATAATGAAAAACTGTTTTTT. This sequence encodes CASSSYAIRQGDNEKLFF.

As DNA, the CDR3 is TGTGCCAGCAGCTTGGGGCGGCAGTCTTACCAAGAGACCCAGTACTTC. Protein product: CASSLGRQSYQETQYF. The rearrangement uses TRBV7-9 and TRBJ2-5, with D tentatively TRBD1 (5 bases). There are 16 residues in the CDR3. Trimming stripped 3 bases from V and 0 bases from J, with 14 bases between. Germline values: CDR1 SEHNR, CDR2 FQNEAQ (reference sequence).

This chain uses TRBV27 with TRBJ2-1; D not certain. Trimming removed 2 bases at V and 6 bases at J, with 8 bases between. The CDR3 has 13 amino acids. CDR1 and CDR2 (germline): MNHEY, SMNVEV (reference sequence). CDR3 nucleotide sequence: TGTGCCAGCAGTTTAACCCCTCCCAATGAGCAGTTCTTC. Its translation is CASSLTPPNEQFF.

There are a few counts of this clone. This CDR3 reads CASRETGLAFF. CDR3 nucleotides: TGTGCCAGCAGGGAGACAGGGTTGGCTTTCTTT. This chain links TRBV25-1 with TRBJ1-1; 7 bases are shared with TRBD1. Germline loops: CDR1 MGHDK, CDR2 SYGVNS. The CDR3 extends over 11 amino acids. V trimming: 6 bases; J trimming: 11 bases; junction bases outside the gene matches: 6.

CDR3 amino acids: CASTPLLAGVAEQYF. The CDR3 DNA is TGTGCCAGCACCCCTTTGCTAGCGGGAGTGGCCGAGCAGTACTTC. V is TRBV28 and J is TRBJ2-7; 10 bases fit TRBD2. Germline CDR1 and CDR2: MDHEN and SYDVKM. Unmatched junction bases numbered 12, after V lost 7 bases and J lost 6 bases. This CDR3 region has 15 residues.

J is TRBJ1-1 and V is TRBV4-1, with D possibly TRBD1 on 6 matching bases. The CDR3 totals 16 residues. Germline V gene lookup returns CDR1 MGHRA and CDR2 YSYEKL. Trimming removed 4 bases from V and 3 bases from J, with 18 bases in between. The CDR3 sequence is CASSPGDYAVHTEAFF. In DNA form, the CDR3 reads TGCGCCAGCAGCCCAGGGGACTATGCAGTGCACACTGAAGCTTTCTTT.

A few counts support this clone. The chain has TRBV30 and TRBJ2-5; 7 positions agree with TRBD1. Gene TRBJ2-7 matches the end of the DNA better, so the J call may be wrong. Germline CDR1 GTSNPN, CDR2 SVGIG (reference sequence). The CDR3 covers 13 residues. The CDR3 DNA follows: TGTGCCTGGACCCCGGGACAGCACTACGAGCAGTACTTC. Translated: CAWTPGQHYEQYF.

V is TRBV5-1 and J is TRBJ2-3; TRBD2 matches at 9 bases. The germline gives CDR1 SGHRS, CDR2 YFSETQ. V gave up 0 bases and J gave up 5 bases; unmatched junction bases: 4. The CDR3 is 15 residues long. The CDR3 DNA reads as TGCGCCAGCAGCTTGGTAGCGGGAGTCGTAGATACGCAGTATTTT. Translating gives CASSLVAGVVDTQYF.

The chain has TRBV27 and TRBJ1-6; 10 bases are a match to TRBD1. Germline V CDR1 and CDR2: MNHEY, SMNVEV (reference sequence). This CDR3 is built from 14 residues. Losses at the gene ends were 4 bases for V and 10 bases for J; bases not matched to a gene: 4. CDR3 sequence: CASSSGTGESPLHF. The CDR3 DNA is TGTGCCAGCAGTTCTGGGACAGGGGAATCACCCCTCCACTTT.

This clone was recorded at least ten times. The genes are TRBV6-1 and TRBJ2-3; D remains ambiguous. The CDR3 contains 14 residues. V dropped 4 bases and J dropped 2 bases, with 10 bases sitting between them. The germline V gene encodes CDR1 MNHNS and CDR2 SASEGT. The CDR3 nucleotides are TGTGCCAGCAGTGTGGGGAAAGACACAGATACGCAGTATTTT. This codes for CASSVGKDTDTQYF.

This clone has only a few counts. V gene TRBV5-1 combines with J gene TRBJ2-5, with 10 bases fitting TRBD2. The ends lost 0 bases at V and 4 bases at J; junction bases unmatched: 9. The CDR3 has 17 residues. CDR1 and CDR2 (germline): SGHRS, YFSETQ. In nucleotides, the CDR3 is TGCGCCAGCAGCTTGGAGGCTAGCGGGAGTTCGAGAGAGACCCAGTACTTC. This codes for CASSLEASGSSRETQYF.

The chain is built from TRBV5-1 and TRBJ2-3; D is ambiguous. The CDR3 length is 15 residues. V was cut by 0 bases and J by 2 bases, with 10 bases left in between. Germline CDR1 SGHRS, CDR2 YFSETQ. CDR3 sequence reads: CASSLGRPATDTQYF. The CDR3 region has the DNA TGCGCCAGCAGCTTGGGACGCCCGGCCACAGATACGCAGTATTTT. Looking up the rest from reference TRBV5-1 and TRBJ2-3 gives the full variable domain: KAGVTQTPRYLIKTRGQQVTLSCSPISGHRSVSWYQQTPGQGLQFLFEYFSETQRNKGNFPGRFSGRQFSNSRSEMNVSTLELGDSALYLCASSLGRPATDTQYFGPGTRLTVL.

The CDR3 is CASSADRHWDGYTF. CDR3 in DNA: TGTGCCAGTAGTGCCGACCGACATTGGGATGGCTACACCTTC. The rearrangement links TRBV19 to TRBJ1-2; no reliable D call. The V end was cut by 5 bases, the J end by 6 bases, with 16 bases between. Germline V gene sequence: CDR1 LNHDA, CDR2 SQIVND (reference sequence). The CDR3 is 14 amino acids.